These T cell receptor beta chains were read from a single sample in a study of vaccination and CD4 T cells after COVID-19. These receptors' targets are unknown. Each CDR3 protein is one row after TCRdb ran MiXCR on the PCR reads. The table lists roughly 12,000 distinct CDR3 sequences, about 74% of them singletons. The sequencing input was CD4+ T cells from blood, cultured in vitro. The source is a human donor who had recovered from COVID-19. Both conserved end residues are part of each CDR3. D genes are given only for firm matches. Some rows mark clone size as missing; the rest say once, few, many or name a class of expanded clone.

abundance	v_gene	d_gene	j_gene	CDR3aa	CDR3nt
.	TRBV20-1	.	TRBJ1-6	CSARYRRAGRDSPLHF	TGCAGTGCTAGATACCGCCGGGCAGGGAGGGATTCACCCCTCCACTTT
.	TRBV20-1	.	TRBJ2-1	CSARETNNEQFF	TGCAGTGCTAGAGAGACCAACAATGAGCAGTTCTTC
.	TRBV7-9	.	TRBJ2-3	CASSLGAFGADTQYF	TGTGCCAGCAGCTTAGGTGCTTTTGGCGCAGATACGCAGTATTTT
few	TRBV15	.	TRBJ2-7	CATSRDIQYEQYF	TGTGCCACCAGCAGAGATATACAGTACGAGCAGTACTTC
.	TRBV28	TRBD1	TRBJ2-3	CASSFQGAGTDTQYF	TGTGCCAGCAGTTTCCAGGGGGCGGGCACAGATACGCAGTATTTT
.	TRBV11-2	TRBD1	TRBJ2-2	CASTTPLGQGDPGELFF	TGTGCCAGCACCACCCCGTTAGGGCAGGGGGATCCCGGGGAGCTGTTTTTT
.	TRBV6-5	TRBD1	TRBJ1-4	CASSYGQGARNEKLFF	TGTGCCAGCAGTTACGGCCAGGGGGCGAGGAACGAAAAACTGTTTTTT
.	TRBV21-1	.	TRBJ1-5	CASSKWRGSNQPQHF	TGTGCCAGCAGCAAATGGCGGGGTAGCAATCAGCCCCAGCATTTT
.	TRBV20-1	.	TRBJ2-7	CSANTGYEQYF	TGCAGTGCTAATACAGGTTACGAGCAGTACTTC
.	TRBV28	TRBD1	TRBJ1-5	CASSSRRTGGYYSNQPQHF	TGTGCCAGCAGTTCTCGACGGACAGGGGGCTACTATAGCAATCAGCCCCAGCATTTT
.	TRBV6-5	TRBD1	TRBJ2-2	CASSSGQGGTGELFF	TGTGCCAGCAGTTCGGGACAGGGGGGCACCGGGGAGCTGTTTTTT
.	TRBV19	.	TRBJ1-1	CASSTQRRAMNTEAFF	TGTGCCAGTAGTACCCAAAGAAGGGCCATGAACACTGAAGCTTTCTTT